What follows are 17 T cell receptor beta chains derived from one specimen sequenced in a study of CD8+CD57+ T cells in acquired aplastic anemia. Selection for sequencing was limited to patients who had shown CD8+CD57+ cell expansion by flow cytometry. Genomic DNA provided the template from which TCR beta VDJ and CDR3 profiles were obtained. TCRdb redid the calling of the reads with MiXCR, one entry per CDR3 protein. The table records about 220,000 distinct CDR3 sequences, about 44% of them present only once. The sample comprised sorted CD4+, CD8+, or CD8+CD57+ T cells (not recorded which) from PBMCs. Receptors originate from a human donor with aplastic anemia.

This chain connects TRBV29-1 to TRBJ2-2, with D perhaps TRBD2 (7 bases). Germline V gene data show CDR1 as SQVTM and CDR2 as ANQGSEA. The CDR3 totals 12 residues. V lost 3 bases and J lost 6, with 8 bases in between. CDR3 protein: CSVEGGPGELFF. CDR3 coding DNA: TGCAGCGTTGAGGGGGGGCCCGGGGAGCTGTTTTTT.

There are many counts of this clonotype. The chain links TRBV5-1 to TRBJ2-5, with TRBD2 identical over 10 bases. CDR1 is SGHRS, CDR2 YFSETQ, per germline. Trimming cost V 2 bases and J 4 bases; bases outside gene matches: 5. The CDR3 runs 15 residues. In DNA form, the CDR3 reads TGCGCCAGCAGCTTAGCGGGGGGGCCCACAGAGACCCAGTACTTC. Residues: CASSLAGGPTETQYF. The full variable domain, completed using reference TRBV5-1 and TRBJ2-5, is KAGVTQTPRYLIKTRGQQVTLSCSPISGHRSVSWYQQTPGQGLQFLFEYFSETQRNKGNFPGRFSGRQFSNSRSEMNVSTLELGDSALYLCASSLAGGPTETQYFGPGTRLLVL.

There are a few counts of this clonotype. J is TRBJ2-2 and V is TRBV27; 15 bases fit TRBD2. Germline CDR1 reads MNHEY; CDR2 reads SMNVEV (reference sequence). This CDR3 comprises 17 residues. Trimming at V came to 10 bases and at J to 5 bases, leaving 11 bases not matched to a gene. CDR3 in amino acids: CATRTSGGGTFTGELFF. The DNA of the CDR3 is TGTGCCACTCGGACTAGCGGGGGGGGGACCTTTACCGGGGAGCTGTTTTTT.

The chain is built from TRBV5-5 and TRBJ2-7; 12 bases are a match to TRBD1. The CDR3 runs 16 residues. Trimming removed 4 bases from V and 7 bases from J; junction bases left unmatched: 12. CDR1 and CDR2 from the germline V gene are SGHKS and YYEKEE (reference sequence). CDR3 bases: TGTGCCAGCAGCCCGAACAGGGGACAGGGGGCCGATGAGCAGTACTTC. Translated, it gives CASSPNRGQGADEQYF.

This clonotype occurred many times. The chain recombines TRBV5-6 with TRBJ2-7; no reliable D call. Per the germline V gene, CDR1 is SGHDT and CDR2 is YYEEEE. V was trimmed by 4 bases and J by 6 bases, leaving 14 bases between them. The CDR3 runs to 13 residues. The CDR3 DNA reads as TGTGCCAGCAGCATAACGAAGGTTGGCGAGCAGTACTTC. Its translation is CASSITKVGEQYF.

The CDR3 here is CASRTRTGLYGYTF. Written as DNA, the CDR3 is TGTGCCAGCAGGACCCGGACAGGGCTCTATGGCTACACCTTC. This sequence joins TRBV12-3 or TRBV12-4 and TRBJ1-2, with 8 bases matching TRBD1. The CDR3 is 14 amino acids. J lost 4 bases, V lost 6 bases, and 7 bases had no gene match.

The chain recombines TRBV5-6 with TRBJ1-1, with a weak D call TRBD1 (5 bases). The CDR3 has 12 residues. V gave up 4 bases and J gave up 6 bases, with 10 bases separating them. Germline CDR1 is SGHDT and CDR2 is YYEEEE. The CDR3 spells CASSIWDAEAFF. The DNA of the CDR3 is TGTGCCAGCAGCATCTGGGACGCTGAAGCTTTCTTT.

This chain uses TRBV10-3 with TRBJ2-3; 9 positions agree with TRBD1. This CDR3 is 14 amino acids long. Germline loops: CDR1 ENHRY, CDR2 SYGVKD. CDR3 sequence: CVIATGGATDTQYF. Written as DNA, the CDR3 is TGTGTCATTGCAACAGGGGGCGCCACAGATACGCAGTATTTT.

This rearrangement joins TRBV20-1 to TRBJ1-2; 9 nucleotides align to TRBD1. J lost 4 bases, V lost 5 bases, and 8 bases had no gene match. The CDR3 extends over 14 amino acids. The germline CDR1 and CDR2 sequences are DFQATT and SNEGSKA (reference sequence). In DNA, the CDR3 is TGCAGTGCTGCCACAGGGGGCGGTCTCTATGGCTACACCTTC. This codes for CSAATGGGLYGYTF.

This clonotype was observed at least ten times. The chain's CDR3 is CASSLSGGLDNEQYF. As DNA, the CDR3 is TGTGCCAGCAGCCTTAGCGGGGGGCTAGATAACGAGCAGTACTTC. The chain couples TRBV11-2 to TRBJ2-7; 10 positions match TRBD2. The trim removed 5 bases at V and 5 bases at J, leaving 9 bases unmatched. The CDR3 extends over 15 amino acids. The germline V gene encodes CDR1 SGHAT and CDR2 FQNNGV.

In its sample, this clonotype was seen a few times. A much larger clone lies one base from this, so it may be a read error. The chain recombines TRBV20-1 with TRBJ1-1; 7 bases line up with TRBD1. CDR3 length: 13 residues. Germline V lookup: CDR1 DFQATT, CDR2 SNEGSKA (reference sequence). The CDR3 nucleotides are TGCGGTGCTCCGACAGGGAAACACAGGGGAGCTTTCTTT. It encodes CGAPTGKHRGAFF.

Concerning this clonotype itself: Sequence at one end of the junction differs from germline and may be a read error. This chain links TRBV11-3 with TRBJ2-1, with TRBD2 matching 10 bases. From germline, CDR1 is SGHNT and CDR2 YENEEA. The CDR3 extends over 15 amino acids. CDR3 bases: TGTGCCAGCAGCTCTAGCGGGAGCTCCTACAATGGGCAGTTCTTC. This gives the protein CASSSSGSSYNGQFF.

This clonotype has only a few counts. The V call is TRBV29-1, the J call TRBJ2-5; 10 nucleotides agree with TRBD1. Trimming cost V 1 base and J 4 bases; bases outside gene matches: 6. Looked up from germline, CDR1 is SQVTM and CDR2 is ANQGSEA. CDR3 size: 15 residues. The CDR3 region has the DNA TGCAGCGTTGAAGCCGACAGGGGGCGCACAGAGACCCAGTACTTC. Its translation is CSVEADRGRTETQYF.

This clonotype was detected only a few times. The chain couples TRBV5-6 to TRBJ2-7; 7 nucleotides line up with TRBD1. The ends lost 2 bases at V and 4 bases at J; junction bases unmatched: 9. The CDR3 length is 15 residues. In germline, CDR1 is SGHDT, CDR2 YYEEEE. The CDR3 DNA follows: TGTGCCAGCAGCTTAGATCCGGGACAGATATACGAGCAGTACTTC. Its protein product is CASSLDPGQIYEQYF.

This sequence joins TRBV6-5 and TRBJ2-5, with D possibly TRBD2 on 7 matching bases. The germline gives CDR1 MNHEY, CDR2 SVGAGI. The CDR3 is 14 residues long. Trimming pared 1 base from V and 5 bases from J, leaving 11 bases between. The CDR3 loop is CASSYYGGHETQYF. CDR3 in DNA: TGTGCCAGCAGTTACTACGGGGGGCACGAGACCCAGTACTTC.

This clonotype was seen at least ten times. V usage is TRBV4-1 and J usage is TRBJ2-3; weak D call: TRBD1 (5 bases). V shed 0 bases and J shed 9 bases, with 19 bases lying between them. The germline V gene has CDR1 MGHRA and CDR2 YSYEKL. This CDR3 is built from 16 residues. The CDR3 reads CASSQDQVGLQGTQYF. The CDR3 nucleotides are TGCGCCAGCAGCCAAGATCAGGTGGGCCTTCAGGGAACGCAGTATTTT.

This clonotype was seen ten or more times. V and J are TRBV7-9 and TRBJ2-7, with TRBD2 matching 10 bases. This CDR3 is built from 17 residues. Trimming removed 5 bases from V and 2 bases from J; junction bases left unmatched: 12. CDR1 is SEHNR and CDR2 is FQNEAQ in the germline V gene (reference sequence). In DNA, the CDR3 is TGTGCCAGCAGCGAGCCTCCTAGAAGCGGGGGGGCCTACGAGCAGTACTTC. It specifies CASSEPPRSGGAYEQYF.